One T cell receptor beta chain is described in this entry. Its antigen is not known. Trimming took 8 bases from V and 5 from J, leaving 18 bases between them. Per germline, CDR1 LGHDT and CDR2 YNNKEL (reference sequence). The CDR3 consists of 14 residues. This sample is drawn from a study of T-cell memory formation after mild COVID-19. Across the study: TCR clusters showed largely donor specificity. Regarding the study as a whole: Cross-reactive memory apparently joined, as some responding clones appeared in pre-infection memory. Day 15 to 85 contractors were CD4/CD8 balanced; later expanders leaned CD4+. Shrinking CD4+ clones resided mostly in CM and EM, and CD8+ ones in EMRA.

In TCRdb, the 5' RACE reads were re-called with MiXCR into one record per CDR3 protein. The sample contains some 270,000 distinct CDR3 sequences, roughly 14% of which appear only once. The V call is TRBV3-1, the J call TRBJ2-5; possibly TRBD1 or TRBD2 for D (5 bases each). This receptor was identified in an adult woman who had mild COVID-19 (a few samples of this study predate the infection). Cell type and time point are not known. Sequencing was done on a sample of PBMCs or a T cell subset sorted from them (not recorded which). The CDR3 sequence: CASGAGHDLETQYF. CDR3 DNA: TGTGCCAGCGGGGCGGGCCACGATCTGGAGACCCAGTACTTC.